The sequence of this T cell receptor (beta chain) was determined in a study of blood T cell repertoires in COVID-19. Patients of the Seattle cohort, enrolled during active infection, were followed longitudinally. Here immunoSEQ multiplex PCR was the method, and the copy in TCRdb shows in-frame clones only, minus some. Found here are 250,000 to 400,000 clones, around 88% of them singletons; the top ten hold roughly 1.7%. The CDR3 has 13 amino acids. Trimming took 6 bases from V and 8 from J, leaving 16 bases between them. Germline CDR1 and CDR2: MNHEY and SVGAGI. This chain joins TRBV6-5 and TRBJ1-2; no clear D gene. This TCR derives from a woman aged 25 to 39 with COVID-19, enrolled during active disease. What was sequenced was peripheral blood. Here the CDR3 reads CASSRFGMGGYTF. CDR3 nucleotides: TGTGCCAGCAGCCGCTTCGGGATGGGCGGCTACACCTTC.